This T cell receptor beta chain was observed in a study of blood T cell repertoires in COVID-19. Study details: PBMCs, B-cell-depleted T cells, or T cells were the source of the cDNA or gDNA that made up the material.

V was trimmed by 0 bases and J by 9 bases, leaving 10 bases between them. The CDR3 loop spans 14 amino acids. Germline lookup yields CDR1 SGHTS and CDR2 YDEGEE. Generated by immunoSEQ multiplex PCR, the TCRdb table keeps only in-frame clones and is missing some. The table lists roughly 180,000 clones, 82% of them singletons. This clonotype was obtained from a woman aged 25-40 years with acute or convalescent COVID-19. The sequencing input was peripheral blood. V is TRBV5-8 and J is TRBJ1-6; TRBD1 is a possible D gene (5 bases). In DNA form, the CDR3 reads TGTGCCAGCAGCTTGGGGGGCATGGGTTCACCCCTCCACTTT. Translating it yields CASSLGGMGSPLHF.